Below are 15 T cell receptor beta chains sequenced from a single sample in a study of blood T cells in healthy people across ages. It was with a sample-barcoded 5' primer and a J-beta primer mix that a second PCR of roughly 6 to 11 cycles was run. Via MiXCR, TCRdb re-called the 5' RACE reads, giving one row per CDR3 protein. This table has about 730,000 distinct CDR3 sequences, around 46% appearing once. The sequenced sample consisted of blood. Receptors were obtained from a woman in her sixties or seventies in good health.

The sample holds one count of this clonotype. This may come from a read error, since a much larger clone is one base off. DNA of the CDR3: TGTGCCAGCAGTCCGCGACAGGAGGGACAAGAGACCCAGTACTTC. The encoded protein is CASSPRQEGQETQYF. The rearrangement links TRBV12-3 or TRBV12-4 to TRBJ2-5; D may correspond to TRBD1 or TRBD2 (6 bases each). V dropped 5 bases and J dropped 2 bases, with 15 bases sitting between them. The CDR3 loop spans 15 amino acids.

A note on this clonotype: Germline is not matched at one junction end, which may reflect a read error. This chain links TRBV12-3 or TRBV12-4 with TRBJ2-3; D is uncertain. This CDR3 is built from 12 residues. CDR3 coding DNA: TGTGTCAGCAGTCCAACAACGGATACGCAGTATTTT. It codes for CVSSPTTDTQYF.

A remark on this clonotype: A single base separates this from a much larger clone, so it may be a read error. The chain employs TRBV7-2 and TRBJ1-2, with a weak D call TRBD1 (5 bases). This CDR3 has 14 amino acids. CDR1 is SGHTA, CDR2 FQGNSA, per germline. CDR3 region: CASNLGTANYGYTF. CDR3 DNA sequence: TGTGCCAGCAACTTAGGGACGGCGAACTATGGCTACACCTTC. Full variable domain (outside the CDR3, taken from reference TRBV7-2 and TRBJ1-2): GAGVSQSPSNKVTEKGKDVELRCDPISGHTALYWYRQSLGQGLEFLIYFQGNSAPDKSGLPSDRFSAERTGGSVSTLTIQRTQQEDSAVYLCASNLGTANYGYTFGSGTRLTVV.

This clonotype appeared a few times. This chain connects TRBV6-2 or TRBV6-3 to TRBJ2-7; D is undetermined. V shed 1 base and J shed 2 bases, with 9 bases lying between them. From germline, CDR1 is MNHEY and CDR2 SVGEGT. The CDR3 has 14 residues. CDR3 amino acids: CASSYLGAAYEQYF. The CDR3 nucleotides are TGTGCCAGCAGTTACTTGGGCGCCGCCTACGAGCAGTACTTC.

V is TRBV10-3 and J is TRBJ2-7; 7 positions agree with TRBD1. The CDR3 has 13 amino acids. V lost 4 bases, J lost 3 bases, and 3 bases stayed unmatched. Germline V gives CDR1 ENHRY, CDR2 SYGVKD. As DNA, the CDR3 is TGTGCCATCAGTGGAGGACAGGACTACGAGCAGTACTTC. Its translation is CAISGGQDYEQYF.

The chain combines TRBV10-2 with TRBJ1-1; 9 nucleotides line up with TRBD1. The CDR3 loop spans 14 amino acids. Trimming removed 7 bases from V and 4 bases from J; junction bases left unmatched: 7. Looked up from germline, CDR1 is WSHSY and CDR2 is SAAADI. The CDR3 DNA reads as TGCGCCAGCAATAACAGGGGGCAGAGCACTGAAGCTTTCTTT. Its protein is CASNNRGQSTEAFF.

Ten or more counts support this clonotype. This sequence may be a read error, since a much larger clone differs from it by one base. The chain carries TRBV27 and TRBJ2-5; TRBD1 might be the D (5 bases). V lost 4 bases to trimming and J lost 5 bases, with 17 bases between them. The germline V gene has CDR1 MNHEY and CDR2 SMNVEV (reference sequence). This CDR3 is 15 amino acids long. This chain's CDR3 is CASSYAVGNRETQYF. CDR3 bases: TGTGCCAGCAGTTACGCGGTAGGGAACAGGGAGACCCAGTACTTC.

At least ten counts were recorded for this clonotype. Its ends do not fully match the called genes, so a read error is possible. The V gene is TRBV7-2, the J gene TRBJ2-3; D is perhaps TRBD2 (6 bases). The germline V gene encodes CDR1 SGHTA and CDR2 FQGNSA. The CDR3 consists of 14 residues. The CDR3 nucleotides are TGTGCCAGCAGCCTAGCGACTAGCACAGATACGCAGTATTTT. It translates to CASSLATSTDTQYF.

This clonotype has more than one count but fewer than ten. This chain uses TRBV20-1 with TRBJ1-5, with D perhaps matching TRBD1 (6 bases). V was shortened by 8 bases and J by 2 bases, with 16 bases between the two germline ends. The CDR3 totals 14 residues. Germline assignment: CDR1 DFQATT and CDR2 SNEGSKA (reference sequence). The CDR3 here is CSLRGGDGNQPQHF. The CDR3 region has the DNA TGCAGTCTTAGAGGGGGGGATGGCAATCAGCCCCAGCATTTT.

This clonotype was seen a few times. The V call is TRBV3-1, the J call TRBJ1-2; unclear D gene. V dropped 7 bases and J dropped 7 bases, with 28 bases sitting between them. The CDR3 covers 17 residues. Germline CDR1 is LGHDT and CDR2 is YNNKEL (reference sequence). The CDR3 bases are TGTGCCAGCACCTCCTATGCGGGATCCCCTATTCAAAGTGGCTACACCTTC. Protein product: CASTSYAGSPIQSGYTF. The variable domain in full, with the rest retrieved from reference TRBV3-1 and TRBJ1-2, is DTAVSQTPKYLVTQMGNDKSIKCEQNLGHDTMYWYKQDSKKFLKIMFSYNNKELIINETVPNRFSPKSPDKAHLNLHINSLELGDSAVYFCASTSYAGSPIQSGYTFGSGTRLTVV.

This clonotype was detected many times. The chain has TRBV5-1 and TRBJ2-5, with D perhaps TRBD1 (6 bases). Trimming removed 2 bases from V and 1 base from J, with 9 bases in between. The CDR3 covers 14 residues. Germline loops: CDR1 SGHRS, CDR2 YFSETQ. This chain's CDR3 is CASSFQGTQETQYF. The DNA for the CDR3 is TGCGCCAGCAGCTTTCAGGGGACCCAAGAGACCCAGTACTTC.

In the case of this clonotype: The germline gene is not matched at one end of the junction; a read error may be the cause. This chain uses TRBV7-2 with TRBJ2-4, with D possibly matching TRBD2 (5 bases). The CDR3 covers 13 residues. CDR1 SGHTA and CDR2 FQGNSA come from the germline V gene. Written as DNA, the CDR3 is TGTGCCGGCAGTCCACGGGGCAAAAACATTCAGTACTTC. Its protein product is CAGSPRGKNIQYF.

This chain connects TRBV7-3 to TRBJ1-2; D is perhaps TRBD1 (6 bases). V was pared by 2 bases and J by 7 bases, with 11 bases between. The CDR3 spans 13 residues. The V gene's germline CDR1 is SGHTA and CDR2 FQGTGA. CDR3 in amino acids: CASSLGEGGGYTF. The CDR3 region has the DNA TGTGCCAGCAGCTTAGGGGAAGGGGGTGGCTACACCTTC. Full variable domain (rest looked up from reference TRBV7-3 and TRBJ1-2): GAGVSQTPSNKVTEKGKYVELRCDPISGHTALYWYRQSLGQGPEFLIYFQGTGAADDSGLPNDRFFAVRPEGSVSTLKIQRTERGDSAVYLCASSLGEGGGYTFGSGTRLTVV.

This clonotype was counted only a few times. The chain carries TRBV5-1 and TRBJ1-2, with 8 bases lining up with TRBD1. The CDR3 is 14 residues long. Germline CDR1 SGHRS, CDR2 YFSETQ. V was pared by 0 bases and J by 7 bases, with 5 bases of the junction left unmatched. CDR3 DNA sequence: TGCGCCAGCAGCTTGGTGGGACAGGAGGGTGGCTACACCTTC. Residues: CASSLVGQEGGYTF.

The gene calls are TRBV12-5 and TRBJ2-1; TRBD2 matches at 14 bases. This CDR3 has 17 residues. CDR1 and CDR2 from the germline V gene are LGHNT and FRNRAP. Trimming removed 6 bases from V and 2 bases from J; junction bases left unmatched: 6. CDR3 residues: CASGRTSGRSPYNEQFF. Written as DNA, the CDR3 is TGTGCTAGTGGACGGACTAGCGGGAGGAGTCCCTACAATGAGCAGTTCTTC.